Included here is one T cell receptor (beta chain) sequence, with context. The antigen is undetermined. The data derive from a study of regulatory T cells in long-lasting Graves disease. Looking at the study overall: New Graves' disease cases had less than 3 months of antithyroid drugs.

As to time point: newly diagnosed GD, antithyroid drugs for less than 3 months. With RNA extracted from PBMCs as input, the TCR library was made. Study-wide points: Persistent Graves' patients showed reduced TCR diversity versus newly diagnosed patients.

Assembly of TCR beta libraries relied on iRepertoire HTBI primers together with Arm-PCR of CDR3 regions. Using its own MiXCR run on the multiplex PCR reads, TCRdb lists one record per CDR3 protein. The repertoire holds around 500,000 distinct CDR3 sequences, with about 13% as singletons. This same sample was also taken into another study, of T cells in Graves' hyperthyroidism and ophthalmopathy. That report adds: Also found in blood were most expanded thyroid clonotypes above 0.001.

The clonotype originates from a man under 40 with Graves disease. The input for sequencing was peripheral blood mononuclear cells (PBMCs), taken at new diagnosis, from a patient treated with antithyroid drugs.

CDR3 DNA sequence: TGTGCTAGTGGCCCCGGGGGGGTGGCCGAGCAGTACTTC. It translates to CASGPGGVAEQYF. The chain is built from TRBV12-5 and TRBJ2-7; 8 bases fit TRBD2. The CDR3 covers 13 residues. Unmatched junction bases numbered 7, after V lost 6 bases and J lost 6 bases. The germline gives CDR1 LGHNT, CDR2 FRNRAP.